Described below is a single TCR beta chain sequence and its context. This clone was counted once. Its specific antigen is unknown. Per-base qualities were not stored, and no clone one base away is much larger. Including cysteine and phenylalanine, the CDR3 has 14 amino acids. CDR3 DNA is the only sequence kept; it has 42 bases, read in frame from the first base. CDR1 is given as SGHTA and CDR2 as FQGNSA, both from the germline V gene. Germline trimming amounts to 2 bases on V and 5 bases on J, with 2 as the count of junction bases outside the gene matches. The data derive from a study of OX40 agonist ivuxolimab in advanced cancers. Study-level background: Ivuxolimab, which targeted the costimulatory receptor OX40 (CD134), was an agonistic, fully human IgG2 monoclonal antibody. Intravenous ivuxolimab was administered to patients every 2 weeks at six dose levels: 0.01, 0.1, 0.3, 1.5, 3 and 10 mg/kg. Of the 52 patients in dose escalation, about 20 had hepatocellular carcinoma, roughly 15 had melanoma, 9 had renal cell carcinoma and 9 had head and neck cancer. In the dose-escalation cohort, more than 75% of patients were male, and the mean age was roughly 60 years, with a range of roughly 23 to 85. Patients were allowed to have had prior anti-PD-1, anti-PD-L1 or anti-CTLA-4 therapy, and approximately 39% of the dose-escalation patients had been treated with checkpoint inhibitors. Partial responses occurred in three dose-escalation patients, of whom one had hepatocellular carcinoma and two had cutaneous melanoma. Peripheral TCRbeta sequencing was intended to test whether TCR sequence diversity was altered and clonal T-cell expansion was caused by ivuxolimab. The paper reports the monotherapy dose-escalation portion (N of about 51 patients) of the phase I ivuxolimab trial. Findings and caveats that apply to the study as a whole: At doses of 0.1 to 3.0 mg/kg, clonal expansion of both CD4+ and CD8+ T cells in blood was seen between baseline and week 6. After ivuxolimab, CD8+ T cells had more expanded clones than CD4+ T cells on average. Low levels of normalized T-cell clonal expansion were also seen in some patients who did not respond. Antigen specificity was not determined for the clonally expanded peripheral T cells. In the 0.1-3.0 mg/kg groups, partial responders were among the patients with the lowest normalized peripheral clonal expansion, particularly in CD8+ T cells.

Genomic DNA was isolated from the sorted cells so that the TCRbeta CDR3 region could be sequenced. The immunoSEQ Assay was used for sequencing of TCRbeta CDR3 regions. Imported from immuneACCESS, the table was reduced by TCRdb to in-frame sequences with V and J called. These copies leave out some clones; in studies compared against another copy, an unresolved V gene accounts for under half, and the cause of the remainder is not known. For this sample the table gives under 50,000 clones, of which more than 85% were detected only once. Roughly half of the sample is taken by the ten largest. The trial excluded patients who had a history of autoimmune disease or were on systemic immunosuppression. Peripheral blood for TCR sequencing was collected from all dose cohorts at baseline, on cycle 4 day 1, and on cycle 7 day 1. Samples were obtained from an open-label, multicenter, first-in-human phase I dose-escalation trial of ivuxolimab. Adults with locally advanced or metastatic melanoma, renal cell, hepatocellular, or head and neck squamous cell carcinoma were enrolled in the trial. Before TCR sequencing, CD4+ T cells and CD8+ T cells from peripheral blood were sorted into separate populations.

This receptor chain uses TRBV7-2 and TRBJ2-2; 7 of the junction bases match TRBD2. The clonotype comes from an adult with an advanced solid tumor such as melanoma, head and neck, liver or kidney cancer. Sample: CD4+ or CD8+ T cells sorted from blood, taken in a trial of the OX40 agonist ivuxolimab. CDR3 reads: CASSLWEGTGELFF. DNA sequence: TGTGCCAGCAGCTTATGGGAGGGGACCGGGGAGCTGTTTTTT.